The 16 T cell receptor beta chains reported below all come from one sample, sequenced in a study of T-cell reconstitution after alpha-beta-depleted transplantation in children. A TCRbeta library incorporating unique molecular identifiers was prepared. TCRdb called the PCR reads again in MiXCR, with one record for every CDR3 protein. The table includes around 380,000 distinct CDR3 sequences, roughly a tenth detected once. The sample in question was PBMCs from the stem cell graft donor, obtained from the stem cell graft. The receptors come from a human donor who donated a stem cell graft to a child with acute myeloid leukemia.

DNA for the CDR3: TGTGCCAGTAGTATTTTGGACACCAAGGGGGCTGAAGCTTTCTTT. Translating it yields CASSILDTKGAEAFF. V and J are TRBV19 and TRBJ1-1, with a weak D call TRBD1 (6 bases). This CDR3 has 15 residues. CDR1 is LNHDA and CDR2 is SQIVND in the germline V gene (reference sequence). V was shortened by 3 bases and J by 6 bases, with 17 bases between the two germline ends.

This clonotype was seen repeatedly, ten times or more. V usage is TRBV7-9 and J usage is TRBJ2-7; unclear D gene. The V and J ends lost 1 base and 5 bases respectively, with 0 bases between them. Germline CDR1 reads SEHNR; CDR2 reads FQNEAQ (reference sequence). This CDR3 is 10 amino acids long. CDR3 bases: TGTGCCAGCAGCTTAGACGAGCAGTACTTC. Translated: CASSLDEQYF.

The sample holds a few counts of this clonotype. The chain carries TRBV10-3 and TRBJ2-7, with D unclear. Germline assignment: CDR1 ENHRY and CDR2 SYGVKD. This CDR3 is 10 amino acids long. V lost 5 bases, J lost 7 bases, and 6 bases lay in between. CDR3: CAISLVEQYV. CDR3 nucleotides: TGTGCCATCAGTCTGGTAGAGCAGTACGTC.

This clonotype was detected many times. The J gene is TRBJ2-2, the V gene TRBV20-1, with D unclear. Trimming took 0 bases from V and 0 from J, leaving 11 bases between them. This CDR3 contains 16 residues. Germline V gene data show CDR1 as DFQATT and CDR2 as SNEGSKA (reference sequence). The CDR3 DNA sequence: TGCAGTGCTAGAGATAACAGAAACGCGAACACCGGGGAGCTGTTTTTT. Its protein product is CSARDNRNANTGELFF.

The chain recombines TRBV11-2 with TRBJ2-1; 8 bases line up with TRBD2. The CDR3 extends over 15 amino acids. The germline CDR1 and CDR2 sequences are SGHAT and FQNNGV. The J segment lost 4 bases and the V segment lost 0 bases, leaving 2 bases of the junction unmatched. The CDR3 region is CASSLDPSGYNEQFF. The CDR3 coding sequence is TGTGCCAGCAGCTTAGATCCTAGCGGGTACAATGAGCAGTTCTTC.

V gene TRBV6-1 combines with J gene TRBJ2-7; 11 bases agree with TRBD2. The CDR3 contains 16 residues. V dropped 2 bases and J dropped 1; count of bases not matched to a gene: 4. Germline assignment: CDR1 MNHNS and CDR2 SASEGT. CDR3 DNA sequence: TGTGCCAGCAGTGAACGGACTAGCGGGTTTTCCTACGAGCAGTACTTC. This gives the protein CASSERTSGFSYEQYF.

This clonotype came up a few times. The genes are TRBV6-5 and TRBJ2-1; D gene uncertain. V dropped 2 bases and J dropped 9 bases, with 17 bases sitting between them. This CDR3 comprises 15 residues. In germline, CDR1 is MNHEY, CDR2 SVGAGI. The CDR3 DNA reads as TGTGCCAGCAGTTACAGTCGGCCCTCACCCGGTGAGCAGTTCTTC. Translating gives CASSYSRPSPGEQFF.

In this sample, this clonotype turned up a few times. The V call is TRBV4-3, the J call TRBJ2-3, with D perhaps given as TRBD1 or TRBD2 (7 bases each). Germline CDR1 and CDR2: LGHNA and YSLEER. The CDR3 has 16 residues. Trimming stripped 4 bases from V and 0 bases from J, with 14 bases between. CDR3 bases: TGCGCCAGCAGCCGAGGGGGCGGGAGTAGCACAGATACGCAGTATTTT. Protein product: CASSRGGGSSTDTQYF.

The genes are TRBV12-3 or TRBV12-4 and TRBJ2-1; 7 nucleotides agree with TRBD2. Trimming at V came to 3 bases and at J to 5 bases, leaving 7 bases not matched to a gene. The CDR3 loop spans 15 amino acids. The CDR3 loop is CASSLEGLTDNEQFF. The DNA for the CDR3 is TGTGCCAGCAGTTTGGAGGGACTAACCGACAATGAGCAGTTCTTC.

The chain employs TRBV5-1 and TRBJ2-1; 9 nucleotides line up with TRBD2. The germline V gene has CDR1 SGHRS and CDR2 YFSETQ. This CDR3 is built from 15 residues. Germline trimming cut 4 bases from V and 6 bases from J; bases unmatched to any gene: 8. The CDR3 DNA is TGCGCCAGCAGCGGGCGGCCTAGCGGGGTCAATGAGCAGTTCTTC. This translates into CASSGRPSGVNEQFF.

The rearrangement uses TRBV5-1 and TRBJ1-2; D unresolved. The CDR3 runs 14 residues. CDR1 and CDR2 from the germline V gene are SGHRS and YFSETQ. Trimming stripped 5 bases from V and 0 bases from J, with 11 bases between. For the CDR3, the DNA is TGCGCCAGCAGGACGGACGTAGCTAACTATGGCTACACCTTC. Amino acids: CASRTDVANYGYTF.

This clonotype was counted at least ten times. This chain joins TRBV5-6 and TRBJ1-2; D unclear. Looked up from germline, CDR1 is SGHDT and CDR2 is YYEEEE. Trimming removed 3 bases at V and 5 bases at J, with 8 bases between. There are 12 residues in the CDR3. The CDR3 DNA is TGTGCCAGCAGCTCCGGAGCGTATGGCTACACCTTC. Encoded protein: CASSSGAYGYTF.

The chain links TRBV6-2 or TRBV6-3 to TRBJ2-1; 9 bases align to TRBD2. J was trimmed by 6 bases and V by 2 bases; bases with no gene match: 8. CDR3 size: 16 residues. The V gene's germline CDR1 is MNHEY and CDR2 SVGEGT. The CDR3 coding sequence is TGTGCCAGCAGTTACCAAGCGGGAGGCTTCGGCAATGAGCAGTTCTTC. Translated: CASSYQAGGFGNEQFF.

This clonotype was detected a few times. This sequence joins TRBV4-1 and TRBJ2-7, with a possible D match to TRBD2 (5 bases). This CDR3 comprises 16 residues. Trimming took off 1 base at V and 2 bases at J, with 15 bases between the two ends. Germline CDR1 MGHRA, CDR2 YSYEKL. The chain's CDR3 is CASSQAGRGPTYEQYF. The CDR3 DNA sequence: TGCGCCAGCAGCCAAGCAGGACGCGGGCCCACCTACGAGCAGTACTTC.

The CDR3 DNA is TGTGCCAGCAGCTTAGCGGGGCTAGCGGGAGGACTAGAGCAGTTCTTC. The encoded protein is CASSLAGLAGGLEQFF. This sequence joins TRBV7-2 and TRBJ2-1; 11 bases are a match to TRBD2. Trimming took 0 bases from V and 10 from J; bases not matched to a gene: 8. Germline CDR1 is SGHTA and CDR2 is FQGNSA. The CDR3 is 16 amino acids.

This clonotype was counted ten times or more. The genes are TRBV5-1 and TRBJ2-5; D is ambiguous. Germline V gene data show CDR1 as SGHRS and CDR2 as YFSETQ. V was pared by 1 base and J by 1 base, with 5 bases between. The CDR3 covers 13 residues. Here the CDR3 reads CASSLTLQETQYF. CDR3 nucleotide sequence: TGCGCCAGCAGCTTGACCCTCCAAGAGACCCAGTACTTC.